This T cell receptor beta chain was recovered during a study of shared clonotypes between healthy human individuals. Clones were sequenced by immunoSEQ multiplex PCR, and TCRdb holds only the in-frame ones, with some missing. There are about 2,200,000 clones in the sample; 85% to 95% occur only once, and under 2% lies in the top ten. Study conclusions and caveats: Researchers sampled blood only, noting tissue repertoires likely differ.

The CDR3 sequence is 15 residues long. Germline V CDR1 and CDR2: SGHTA, FQGTGA. V lost 5 bases, J lost 0 bases, and 8 bases lay in between. Concerning this clone: Its cognate antigen is unknown. This sample includes further DNA sequences coding for the same CDR3.

Naivety among CD8 cells was defined by CD45RO negativity and positive CCR7 selection, thereby excluding terminally differentiated effector memory CD45RA+ cells. The chain carries TRBV7-3 and TRBJ2-6; D possibly matches TRBD1 or TRBD2 (5 bases each). The receptor's source is a young man in good health. Some clones in this sample may be carry-over from other donors' samples. Specimen: naive CD8+ T cells from PBMCs. The CDR3 loop reads CASSLGRSGANVLTF. For the CDR3, the DNA is TGTGCCAGCAGCCTGGGACGCTCTGGGGCCAACGTCCTGACTTTC.